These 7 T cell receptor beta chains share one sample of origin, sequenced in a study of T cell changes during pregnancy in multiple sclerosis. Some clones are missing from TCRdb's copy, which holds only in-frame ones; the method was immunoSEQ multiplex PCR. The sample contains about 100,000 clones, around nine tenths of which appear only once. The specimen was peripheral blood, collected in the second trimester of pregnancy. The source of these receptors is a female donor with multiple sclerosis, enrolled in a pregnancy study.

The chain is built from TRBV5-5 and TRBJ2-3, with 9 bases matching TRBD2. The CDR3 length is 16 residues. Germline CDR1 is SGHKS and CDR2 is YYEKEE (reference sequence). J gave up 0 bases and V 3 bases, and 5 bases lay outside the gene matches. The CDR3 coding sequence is TGTGCCAGCAGCTCCCTCGCGGGAGGGAGCACAGATACGCAGTATTTT. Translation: CASSSLAGGSTDTQYF.

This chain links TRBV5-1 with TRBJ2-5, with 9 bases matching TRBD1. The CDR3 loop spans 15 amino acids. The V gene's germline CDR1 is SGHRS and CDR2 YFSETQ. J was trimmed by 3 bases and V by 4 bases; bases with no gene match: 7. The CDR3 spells CASSPNGDREETQYF. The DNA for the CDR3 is TGCGCCAGCAGCCCTAACGGGGACAGGGAAGAGACCCAGTACTTC.

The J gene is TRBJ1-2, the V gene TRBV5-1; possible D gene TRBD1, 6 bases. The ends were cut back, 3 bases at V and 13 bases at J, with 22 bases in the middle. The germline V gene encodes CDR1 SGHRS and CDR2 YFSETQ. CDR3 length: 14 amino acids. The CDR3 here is CASSSRQDSYGRTF. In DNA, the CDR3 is TGCGCCAGCAGCTCTAGACAGGACTCCTATGGTCGCACCTTC.

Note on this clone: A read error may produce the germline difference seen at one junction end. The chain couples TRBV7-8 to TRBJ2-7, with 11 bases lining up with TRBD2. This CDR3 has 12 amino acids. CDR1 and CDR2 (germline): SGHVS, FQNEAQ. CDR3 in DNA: TGTGCCAGCAGCCTAGCGGGGGGCGAGCAGTACTTC. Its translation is CASSLAGGEQYF.

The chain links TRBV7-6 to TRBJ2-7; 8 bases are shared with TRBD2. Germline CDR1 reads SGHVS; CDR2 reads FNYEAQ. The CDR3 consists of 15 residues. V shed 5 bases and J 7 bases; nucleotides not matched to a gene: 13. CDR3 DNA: TGTGCCAGCAGCCGGGGGCTAGCGGGCCTGGGAGAGCAGTACTTC. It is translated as CASSRGLAGLGEQYF. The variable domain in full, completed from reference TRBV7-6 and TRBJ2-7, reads GAGVSQSPRYKVTKRGQDVALRCDPISGHVSLYWYRQALGQGPEFLTYFNYEAQQDKSGLPNDRFSAERPEGSISTLTIQRTEQRDSAMYRCASSRGLAGLGEQYFGPGTRLTVT.

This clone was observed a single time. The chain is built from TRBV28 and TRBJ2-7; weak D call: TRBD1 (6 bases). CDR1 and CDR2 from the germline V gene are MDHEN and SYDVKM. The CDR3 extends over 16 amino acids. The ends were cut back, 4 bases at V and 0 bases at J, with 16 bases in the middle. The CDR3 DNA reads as TGTGCCAGCAGTTCCCCGTCGGGACAAGGCTCCTACGAGCAGTACTTC. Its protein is CASSSPSGQGSYEQYF.

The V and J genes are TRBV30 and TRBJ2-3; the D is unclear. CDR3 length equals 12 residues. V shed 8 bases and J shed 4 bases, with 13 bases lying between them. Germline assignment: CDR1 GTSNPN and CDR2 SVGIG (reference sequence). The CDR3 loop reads CARKSVADTQYF. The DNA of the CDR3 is TGTGCCCGCAAATCGGTGGCAGATACGCAGTATTTT.